Listed here are 12 T cell receptor beta chains from one sample, sequenced in a study of blood T cell repertoires in COVID-19. Here immunoSEQ multiplex PCR was the method, and the copy in TCRdb shows in-frame clones only, minus some. Of 200,000 to 300,000 clones listed, 80% to 90% are singletons. The sequencing input was peripheral blood. The receptors originated from a woman between 50 and 59 years old with acute or convalescent COVID-19.

The CDR3 DNA sequence: TGTGCCAGCAGCCCCTACCCGGACAGGGGGGACACCGGGGAGCTGTTTTTT. Protein product: CASSPYPDRGDTGELFF. This rearrangement joins TRBV11-3 to TRBJ2-2, with 10 bases fitting TRBD1. J lost 3 bases, V lost 5 bases, and 9 bases had no gene match. The CDR3 extends over 17 amino acids. Germline V gene lookup returns CDR1 SGHNT and CDR2 YENEEA.

The chain combines TRBV24-1 with TRBJ2-1; 12 bases fit TRBD2. The V gene end was trimmed by 7 bases and the J gene end by 7 bases; junction bases not matched to a gene: 10. From germline, CDR1 is KGHDR and CDR2 SFDVKD. The CDR3 has 16 residues. The CDR3 reads CATSKAVGLAGNEQFF. The DNA for the CDR3 is TGTGCCACCAGCAAAGCAGTTGGACTAGCGGGAAATGAGCAGTTCTTC.

The chain has TRBV4-3 and TRBJ2-3; D possibly corresponds to TRBD2 (6 bases). Trimming pared 3 bases from V and 2 bases from J, leaving 9 bases between. Germline V gene sequence: CDR1 LGHNA, CDR2 YSLEER. The CDR3 totals 14 residues. The CDR3 protein is CASSQGLFTDTQYF. CDR3 coding DNA: TGCGCCAGCAGCCAGGGACTTTTCACAGATACGCAGTATTTT.

The chain links TRBV7-8 to TRBJ2-2; 7 nucleotides agree with TRBD1. The CDR3 loop spans 15 amino acids. Germline lookup yields CDR1 SGHVS and CDR2 FQNEAQ. V lost 2 bases and J lost 4; bases outside the gene matches: 4. The chain's CDR3 is CASSLIAGGTGELFF. The CDR3 bases are TGTGCCAGCAGCTTAATCGCAGGGGGCACCGGGGAGCTGTTTTTT.

The chain links TRBV29-1 to TRBJ2-1; TRBD2 agrees at 10 bases. This CDR3 has 16 amino acids. With V trimmed by 0 bases and J by 8 bases, 10 bases remained unmatched. CDR1 is SQVTM and CDR2 is ANQGSEA in the germline V gene. CDR3 residues: CSVEDDLAGAIDEQFF. CDR3 nucleotides: TGCAGCGTTGAAGATGATCTAGCGGGAGCTATAGATGAGCAGTTCTTC.

The chain has TRBV5-1 and TRBJ2-5; the D gene is possibly TRBD1 (6 bases). Germline V gene lookup returns CDR1 SGHRS and CDR2 YFSETQ. V shed 2 bases and J shed 4 bases, with 12 bases lying between them. This CDR3 spans 14 amino acids. CDR3 bases: TGCGCCAGCAGCTTCAGGGACATCGGAGAGACCCAGTACTTC. Translation: CASSFRDIGETQYF.

V usage is TRBV9 and J usage is TRBJ2-7; TRBD1 aligns across 8 bases. J was trimmed by 4 bases and V by 3 bases; bases with no gene match: 3. CDR1 is SGDLS, CDR2 YYNGEE, per germline. The CDR3 is made up of 13 amino acids. CDR3 nucleotides: TGTGCCAGCAGCGGACAGGGGCGGTACGAGCAGTACTTC. It specifies CASSGQGRYEQYF.

This clone has only a few counts. The V call is TRBV5-4, the J call TRBJ2-7; D not resolved. Trimming left V 4 bases short and J 2 bases short, with 10 bases between. Per the germline V gene, CDR1 is SGHNT and CDR2 is YYREEE (reference sequence). This CDR3 spans 13 amino acids. CDR3 protein: CASSPGLTYEQYF. The CDR3 DNA sequence: TGTGCCAGCAGCCCAGGCTTAACCTACGAGCAGTACTTC.

This rearrangement joins TRBV5-4 to TRBJ1-1; D perhaps matches TRBD1 (6 bases). Trimming left V 3 bases short and J 11 bases short, with 20 bases between. Per the germline V gene, CDR1 is SGHNT and CDR2 is YYREEE (reference sequence). The CDR3 spans 14 residues. As DNA, the CDR3 is TGTGCCAGCAGCTCCCAGGGGATACACGTGGGGGCTTTCTTT. This translates into CASSSQGIHVGAFF.

The CDR3 here is CASSGAGTATNEKLFF. The CDR3 DNA reads as TGCGCCAGCAGCGGTGCCGGGACAGCAACTAATGAAAAACTGTTTTTT. V is TRBV5-1 and J is TRBJ1-4, with 7 bases fitting TRBD1. V dropped 4 bases and J dropped 0; count of bases not matched to a gene: 6. The CDR3 consists of 16 residues. CDR1 is SGHRS and CDR2 is YFSETQ in the germline V gene.

V gene TRBV6-5 combines with J gene TRBJ2-7, with a possible D match to TRBD2 (6 bases). Trimming took off 6 bases at V and 6 bases at J, with 15 bases between the two ends. Germline V gene sequence: CDR1 MNHEY, CDR2 SVGAGI. The CDR3 length is 13 residues. CDR3 DNA: TGTGCCAGCAGGCTGGCGGGGAGCGCCGAGCAGTACTTC. It is translated as CASRLAGSAEQYF.

V usage is TRBV5-1 and J usage is TRBJ2-2, with a possible D match to TRBD1 (6 bases). Looked up from germline, CDR1 is SGHRS and CDR2 is YFSETQ. The CDR3 spans 14 residues. Deletions cut 8 bases from V and 1 base from J, with 12 bases between. DNA of the CDR3: TGCGCCAGTCGTCAGGGACAGAACACCGGGGAGCTGTTTTTT. Its translation: CASRQGQNTGELFF.